This record concerns one T cell receptor beta chain sequence. Clinical history reported by participants formed the basis on which cohorts were assigned. Each exposed participant met a COVID-19 case in the 2 weeks preceding study entry. This sample was included in a study of blood T cell repertoires in COVID-19. Turning to the study itself: Samples taken during acute and convalescent COVID-19 were collected in the United States, Italy and Spain. T cells, B-cell-depleted T cells, or PBMCs supplied cDNA or gDNA.

Some clones are missing from TCRdb's copy, which holds only in-frame ones; the method was immunoSEQ multiplex PCR. The sample lists a few hundred thousand clones; approximately 91% were seen once. The germline V gene encodes CDR1 KGHSH and CDR2 LQKENI. This CDR3 has 20 residues. The V gene end was trimmed by 2 bases and the J gene end by 7 bases; junction bases not matched to a gene: 20. The sequence derives from a woman under 30 who had been exposed to COVID-19. The sample taken for sequencing was PBMCs or T cells enriched from blood (not recorded which). V gene TRBV18 combines with J gene TRBJ2-5; 12 bases are a match to TRBD2. CDR3: CASSPGLAGSPDKGHVTQYF. The CDR3 region has the DNA TGTGCCAGCTCACCAGGACTAGCGGGATCTCCCGATAAGGGTCACGTGACCCAGTACTTC.